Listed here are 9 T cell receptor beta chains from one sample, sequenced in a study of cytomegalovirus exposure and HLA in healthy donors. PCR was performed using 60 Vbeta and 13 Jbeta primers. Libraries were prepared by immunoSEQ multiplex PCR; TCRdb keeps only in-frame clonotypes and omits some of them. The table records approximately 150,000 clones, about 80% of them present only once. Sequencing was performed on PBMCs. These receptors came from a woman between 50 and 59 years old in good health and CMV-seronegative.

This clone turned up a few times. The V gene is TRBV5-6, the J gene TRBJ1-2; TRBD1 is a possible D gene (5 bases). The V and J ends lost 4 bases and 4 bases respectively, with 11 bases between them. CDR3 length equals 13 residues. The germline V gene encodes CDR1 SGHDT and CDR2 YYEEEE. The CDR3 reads CASSAGTVYGYTF. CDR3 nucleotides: TGTGCCAGCAGCGCGGGGACGGTCTATGGCTACACCTTC.

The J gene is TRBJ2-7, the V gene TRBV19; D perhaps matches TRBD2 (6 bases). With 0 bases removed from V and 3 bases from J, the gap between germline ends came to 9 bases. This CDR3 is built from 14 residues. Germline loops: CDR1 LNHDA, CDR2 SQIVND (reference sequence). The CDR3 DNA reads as TGTGCCAGTAGTATAGACCTCGGGAGCTACGAGCAGTACTTC. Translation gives CASSIDLGSYEQYF.

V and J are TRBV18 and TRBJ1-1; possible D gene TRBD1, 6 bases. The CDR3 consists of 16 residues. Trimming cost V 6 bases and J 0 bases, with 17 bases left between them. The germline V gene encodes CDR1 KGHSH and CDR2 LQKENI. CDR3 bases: TGTGCCAGCTCGTCTCTTGCTGGGACATTGAACACTGAAGCTTTCTTT. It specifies CASSSLAGTLNTEAFF.

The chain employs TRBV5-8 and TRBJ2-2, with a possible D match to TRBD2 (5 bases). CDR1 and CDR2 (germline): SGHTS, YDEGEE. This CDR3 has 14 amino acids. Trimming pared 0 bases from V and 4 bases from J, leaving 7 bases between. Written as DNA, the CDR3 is TGTGCCAGCAGCTTGGTAGAGGGCACCGGGGAGCTGTTTTTT. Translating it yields CASSLVEGTGELFF.

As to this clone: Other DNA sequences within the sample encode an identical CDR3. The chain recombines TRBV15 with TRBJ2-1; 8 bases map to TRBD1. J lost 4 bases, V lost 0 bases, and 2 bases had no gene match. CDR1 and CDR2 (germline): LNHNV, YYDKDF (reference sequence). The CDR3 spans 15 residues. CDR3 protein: CATSRDRGLYNEQFF. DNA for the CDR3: TGTGCCACCAGCAGAGACAGGGGGCTATACAATGAGCAGTTCTTC.

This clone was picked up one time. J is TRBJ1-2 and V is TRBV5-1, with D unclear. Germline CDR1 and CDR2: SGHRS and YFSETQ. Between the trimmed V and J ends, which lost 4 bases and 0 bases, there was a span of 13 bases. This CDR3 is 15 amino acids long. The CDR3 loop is CASSAASGTNYGYTF. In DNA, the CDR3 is TGCGCCAGCAGCGCCGCGTCGGGTACTAACTATGGCTACACCTTC. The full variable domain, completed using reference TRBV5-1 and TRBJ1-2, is KAGVTQTPRYLIKTRGQQVTLSCSPISGHRSVSWYQQTPGQGLQFLFEYFSETQRNKGNFPGRFSGRQFSNSRSEMNVSTLELGDSALYLCASSAASGTNYGYTFGSGTRLTVV.

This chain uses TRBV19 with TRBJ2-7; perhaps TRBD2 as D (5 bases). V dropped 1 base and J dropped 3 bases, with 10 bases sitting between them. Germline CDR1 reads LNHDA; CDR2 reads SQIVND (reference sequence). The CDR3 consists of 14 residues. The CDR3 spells CASSIGGGGYEQYF. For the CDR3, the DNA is TGTGCCAGTAGTATAGGGGGTGGAGGCTACGAGCAGTACTTC.

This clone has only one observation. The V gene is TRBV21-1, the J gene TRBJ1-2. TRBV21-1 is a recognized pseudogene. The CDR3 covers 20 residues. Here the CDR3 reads CASSKALGGAQSPSPDGYTF. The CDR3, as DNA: TGTGCCAGCAGCAAAGCGCTGGGGGGGGCGCAGTCGCCCTCCCCTGATGGCTACACCTTC.

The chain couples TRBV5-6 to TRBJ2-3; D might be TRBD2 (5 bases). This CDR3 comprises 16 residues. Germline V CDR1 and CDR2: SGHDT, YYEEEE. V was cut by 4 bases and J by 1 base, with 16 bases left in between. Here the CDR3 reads CASSPRTGVGTDTQYF. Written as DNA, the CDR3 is TGTGCCAGCAGCCCCAGAACCGGGGTAGGCACAGATACGCAGTATTTT.